Presented here are 2 T cell receptor beta chains from one specimen sequenced in a study of immune heterogeneity within non-small cell lung tumors. TCR beta CDR3 amplification used multiplex PCR with 32 V and 13 J primers. One entry per CDR3 protein results from TCRdb running MiXCR on the multiplex PCR reads. The sample has over 25,000 distinct CDR3 sequences; 28% are singletons. Samples each supplied about 600 ng of bulk tumor genomic DNA as template. Several biopsies per primary tumor, spaced far apart, were taken during surgery. Curative surgery was undertaken by patients, who had untreated, newly diagnosed non-small cell lung cancer. Input material: lung tumor tissue. The receptors originated from a man aged 35-49 years with non-small cell lung cancer.

This chain links TRBV7-9 with TRBJ1-6; D not certain. This CDR3 is built from 17 residues. V was pared by 1 base and J by 0 bases, with 10 bases between. The V gene's germline CDR1 is SEHNR and CDR2 FQNEAQ (reference sequence). CDR3 protein: CASSLEYGSSYNSPLHF. The CDR3 DNA sequence: TGTGCCAGCAGCTTAGAGTATGGGAGCTCCTATAATTCACCCCTCCACTTT.

This clonotype was found many times. The V call is TRBV6-1, the J call TRBJ1-1; D unresolved. The CDR3 contains 11 residues. V dropped 10 bases and J dropped 1 base, with 7 bases sitting between them. Germline V lookup: CDR1 MNHNS, CDR2 SASEGT. DNA of the CDR3: TGTGCCACGAAGGAGAACACTGAAGCTTTCTTT. As protein: CATKENTEAFF.